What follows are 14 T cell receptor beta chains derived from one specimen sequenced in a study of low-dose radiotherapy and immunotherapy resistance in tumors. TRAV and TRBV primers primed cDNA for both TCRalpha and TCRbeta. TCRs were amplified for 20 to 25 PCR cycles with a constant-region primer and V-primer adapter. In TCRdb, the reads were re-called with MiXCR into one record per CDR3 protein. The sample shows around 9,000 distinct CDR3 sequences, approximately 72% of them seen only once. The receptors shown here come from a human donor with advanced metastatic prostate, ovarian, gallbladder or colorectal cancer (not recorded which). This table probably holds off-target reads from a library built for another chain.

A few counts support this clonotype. The CDR3 loop is CSARTEDGYTF. In nucleotides, the CDR3 is TGCAGCGCTCGGACAGAGGATGGCTACACCTTC. The chain uses TRBV29-1 and TRBJ1-2; TRBD1 is a possible D gene (6 bases). V shed 7 bases and J shed 6 bases, with 12 bases lying between them. The CDR3 is 11 amino acids. CDR1 is SQVTM, CDR2 ANQGSEA, per germline.

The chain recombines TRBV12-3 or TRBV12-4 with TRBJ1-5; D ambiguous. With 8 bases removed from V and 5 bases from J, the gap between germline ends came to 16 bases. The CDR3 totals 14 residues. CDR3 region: CASRIGMRDQPQHF. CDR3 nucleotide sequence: TGTGCCAGCCGCATTGGGATGAGGGATCAGCCCCAGCATTTT.

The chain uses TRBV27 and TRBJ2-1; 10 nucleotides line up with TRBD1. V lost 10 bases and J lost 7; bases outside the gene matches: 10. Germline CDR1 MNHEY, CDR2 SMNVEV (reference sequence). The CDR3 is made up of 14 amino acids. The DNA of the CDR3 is TGTGCCACCAGAGAGACAGGGGGCAAGAATGAGCAGTTCTTC. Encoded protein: CATRETGGKNEQFF.

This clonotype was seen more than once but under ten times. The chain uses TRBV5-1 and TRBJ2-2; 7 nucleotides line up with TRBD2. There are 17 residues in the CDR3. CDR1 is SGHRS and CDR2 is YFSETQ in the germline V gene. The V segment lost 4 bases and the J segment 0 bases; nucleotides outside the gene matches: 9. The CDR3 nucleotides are TGCGCCAGCAGCGTGGGTCCTAGCGGAACGAACACCGGGGAGCTGTTTTTT. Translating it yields CASSVGPSGTNTGELFF.

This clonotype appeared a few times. The CDR3 DNA sequence: TGTGCCACCAAGACTGGCAGCGAGCAGTTCTTC. It yields the protein CATKTGSEQFF. This chain connects TRBV10-3 to TRBJ2-1; D gene uncertain. CDR3 size: 11 residues. The V end lost 10 bases, the J end lost 10 bases, and 14 bases lay between the germline ends. The V gene's germline CDR1 is ENHRY and CDR2 SYGVKD.

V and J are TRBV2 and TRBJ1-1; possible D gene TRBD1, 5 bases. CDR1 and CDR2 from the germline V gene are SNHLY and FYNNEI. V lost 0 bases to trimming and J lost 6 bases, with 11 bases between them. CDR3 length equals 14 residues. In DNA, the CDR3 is TGTGCCAGCAGTGAAGCGCTGGGGGGGGCTGAAGCTTTCTTT. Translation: CASSEALGGAEAFF.

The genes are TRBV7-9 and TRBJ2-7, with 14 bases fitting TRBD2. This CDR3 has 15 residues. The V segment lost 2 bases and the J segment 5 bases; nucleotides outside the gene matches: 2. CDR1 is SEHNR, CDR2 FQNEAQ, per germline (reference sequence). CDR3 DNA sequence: TGTGCCAGCAGCTTACAGGGACTAGCGGGAGACGAGCAGTACTTC. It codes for CASSLQGLAGDEQYF.

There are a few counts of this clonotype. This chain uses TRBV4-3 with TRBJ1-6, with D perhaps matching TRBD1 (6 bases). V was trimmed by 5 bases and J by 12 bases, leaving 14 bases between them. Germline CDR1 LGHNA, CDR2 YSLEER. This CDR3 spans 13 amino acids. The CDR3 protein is CASSGQGGGPLHF. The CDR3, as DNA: TGCGCCAGCAGCGGGCAGGGAGGGGGACCCCTCCACTTT.

As DNA, the CDR3 is TGTGCCAGCAGTAATCAGCGGGAGACCGGGGAGCTGTTTTTT. Amino acids: CASSNQRETGELFF. The rearrangement uses TRBV28 and TRBJ2-2; 8 nucleotides line up with TRBD2. The CDR3 totals 14 residues. Germline values: CDR1 MDHEN, CDR2 SYDVKM. Trimming took 5 bases from V and 5 from J; bases not matched to a gene: 4.

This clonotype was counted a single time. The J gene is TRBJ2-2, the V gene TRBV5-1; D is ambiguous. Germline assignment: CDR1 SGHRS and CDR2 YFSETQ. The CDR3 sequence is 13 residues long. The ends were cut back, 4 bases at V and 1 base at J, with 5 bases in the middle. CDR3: CASSQQNTGELFF. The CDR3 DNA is TGCGCCAGCAGCCAACAGAACACCGGGGAGCTGTTTTTT.

The CDR3 DNA reads as TGCGCCAGCAGCTTGTGGCAGGGACCGCCAGATACGCAGTATTTT. Translated, it gives CASSLWQGPPDTQYF. The J gene is TRBJ2-3, the V gene TRBV5-1; D tentatively fits TRBD1 or TRBD2 (5 bases each). There are 15 residues in the CDR3. The germline CDR1 and CDR2 sequences are SGHRS and YFSETQ. V was clipped by 1 base and J by 4 bases, with 13 bases between them.

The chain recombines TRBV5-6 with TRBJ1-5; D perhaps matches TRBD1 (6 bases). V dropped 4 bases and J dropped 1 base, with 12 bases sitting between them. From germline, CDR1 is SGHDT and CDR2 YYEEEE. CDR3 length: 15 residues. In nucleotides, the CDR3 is TGTGCCAGCAGCGAACAGGGTCGGAGCAATCAGCCCCAGCATTTT. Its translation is CASSEQGRSNQPQHF.

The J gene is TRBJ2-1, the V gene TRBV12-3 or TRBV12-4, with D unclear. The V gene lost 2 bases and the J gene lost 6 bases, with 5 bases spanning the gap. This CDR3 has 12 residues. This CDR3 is CASSLLRNEQFF. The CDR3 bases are TGTGCCAGCAGTTTACTACGCAATGAGCAGTTCTTC.

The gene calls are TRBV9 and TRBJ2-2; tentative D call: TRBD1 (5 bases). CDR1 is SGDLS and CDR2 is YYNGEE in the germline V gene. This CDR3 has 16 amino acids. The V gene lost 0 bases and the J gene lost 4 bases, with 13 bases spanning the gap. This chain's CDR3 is CASSVGSAGITGELFF. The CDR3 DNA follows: TGTGCCAGCAGCGTAGGATCCGCAGGGATCACCGGGGAGCTGTTTTTT.